The source of this T cell receptor (beta chain) is a study of a mutant IDH1 vaccine in newly diagnosed glioma. In the study overall: Patients were started on vaccination 4-6 weeks after radiotherapy alone, or with temozolomide cycles. Treatment recipients were approximately 62% male and around 38% female, and their mean age was approximately 43 years. Therapy received beforehand was radiotherapy, temozolomide, or both, with most patients given both.

Notes on the study in general: Patients mounted vaccine-induced immune responses in 93.3% of cases.

Using immunoSEQ multiplex PCR, the repertoire was profiled, and TCRdb retains in-frame clones only, with some absent. Among about 26,000 clones listed, around 85% were seen once. As to time point: week 5, during vaccination. The content of each vaccine dose was 300 ug of mutant IDH1 20-mer peptide, and topical imiquimod accompanied it. This clone was observed once. Its antigen is unknown. Sequencing was performed on PBMCs, taken from a glioma patient whose treatment included an IDH1 peptide vaccine. The source is a man aged 35-49 years with glioma. Some clones in this sample may be carry-over from other donors' samples.

The CDR3 is CASSERTSGGQETQYF. The CDR3, as DNA: TGCGCCAGCAGCGAGAGGACTAGCGGGGGACAAGAGACCCAGTACTTC. The V gene is TRBV5-1, the J gene TRBJ2-5, with TRBD2 matching over 13 bases. V lost 4 bases and J lost 2; bases outside the gene matches: 5. The CDR3 has 16 residues. Germline CDR1 is SGHRS and CDR2 is YFSETQ.